This entry lists 18 T cell receptor beta chains sequenced from one sample in a study of shared clonotypes between healthy human individuals. Naive CD8 cells comprised CD45RO-negative, CCR7-positively selected cells, excluding terminally differentiated effector memory CD45RA+ cells. Assay used: immunoSEQ multiplex PCR; TCRdb lists only in-frame clones, some missing. The sample has about 2 million clones, over 85% seen once; the top ten hold roughly 1%. Specimen: naive CD8+ T cells sorted from blood. These receptors were obtained from a man aged 18 to 35 in good health.

This chain links TRBV6-5 with TRBJ1-1; D is unclear. Germline V gives CDR1 MNHEY, CDR2 SVGAGI. The V gene lost 0 bases and the J gene lost 5 bases, with 13 bases spanning the gap. This CDR3 spans 15 amino acids. The CDR3 loop reads CASSYSKGTLTEAFF. The CDR3 DNA sequence: TGTGCCAGCAGTTACTCGAAAGGTACGCTGACTGAAGCTTTCTTT.

CDR3 nucleotide sequence: TGTGCCAGCAGCTGGGGGTCTAGCGGGGTTCGGGAGACCCAGTACTTC. This codes for CASSWGSSGVRETQYF. This chain uses TRBV5-6 with TRBJ2-5, with 9 bases fitting TRBD2. V lost 3 bases to trimming and J lost 5 bases; unmatched junction nucleotides: 11. CDR1 SGHDT and CDR2 YYEEEE come from the germline V gene. This CDR3 has 16 amino acids.

This clone was counted a single time. The chain couples TRBV15 to TRBJ2-3, with TRBD1 as a possible D gene (5 bases). The CDR3 is 16 amino acids. CDR1 and CDR2 (germline): LNHNV, YYDKDF (reference sequence). V dropped 0 bases and J dropped 6 bases, with 16 bases sitting between them. CDR3 sequence reads: CATSREGQGFGDTQYF. The DNA of the CDR3 is TGTGCCACCAGCAGAGAGGGGCAGGGCTTCGGGGATACGCAGTATTTT.

Notes on this clone: At the DNA level, this CDR3 is encoded by other sequences in the same sample as well. V and J are TRBV5-4 and TRBJ1-1; possibly TRBD1 for D (5 bases). Trimming removed 3 bases at V and 1 base at J, with 7 bases between. This CDR3 is built from 13 residues. Germline V gives CDR1 SGHNT, CDR2 YYREEE (reference sequence). The CDR3, as DNA: TGTGCCAGCAGCTCAGGACAGAACACTGAAGCTTTCTTT. The encoded protein is CASSSGQNTEAFF.

This chain uses TRBV7-9 with TRBJ2-7; tentatively, D is TRBD2 (5 bases). This CDR3 region has 14 residues. V lost 7 bases to trimming and J lost 5 bases, with 18 bases between them. Germline CDR1 SEHNR, CDR2 FQNEAQ (reference sequence). Written as DNA, the CDR3 is TGTGCCAGCACCGCGGCGGGCAGGAACCACGAGCAGTACTTC. Protein sequence: CASTAAGRNHEQYF.

J is TRBJ2-5 and V is TRBV5-4; 14 nucleotides line up with TRBD2. The CDR3 contains 13 residues. Germline CDR1 is SGHNT and CDR2 is YYREEE (reference sequence). Unmatched junction bases numbered 6, after V lost 4 bases and J lost 13 bases. The DNA for the CDR3 is TGTGCCAGCAGCGGTGGGACTAGCGGGAGTCGGTACTTC. Translated: CASSGGTSGSRYF.

The rearrangement joins TRBV27 to TRBJ2-3, with D possibly TRBD2 on 5 matching bases. This CDR3 region has 19 residues. From germline, CDR1 is MNHEY and CDR2 SMNVEV (reference sequence). Trimming left V 2 bases short and J 2 bases short, with 23 bases between. CDR3 coding DNA: TGTGCCAGCAGTTTAAGAGTTGGGGAGTTGGGGTTGGACACAGATACGCAGTATTTT. It yields the protein CASSLRVGELGLDTDTQYF.

The chain employs TRBV27 and TRBJ1-4; possible D gene TRBD1, 5 bases. The germline V and J ends were trimmed by 4 bases and 2 bases, with 8 bases remaining between them. Germline V CDR1 and CDR2: MNHEY, SMNVEV (reference sequence). This CDR3 has 14 residues. The CDR3 here is CASSWEGTNEKLFF. The CDR3 DNA follows: TGTGCCAGCAGTTGGGAGGGGACTAATGAAAAACTGTTTTTT.

This clone was recorded once. The chain employs TRBV21-1 and TRBJ2-4; the table assigns TRBD2, which was not confirmed against the DNA. TRBV21-1 is classified as a pseudogene. CDR3 length: 13 residues. Here the CDR3 reads CASSNIAKNIQYF. The CDR3 DNA sequence: TGTGCCAGCAGCAATATAGCCAAAAACATTCAGTACTTC.

As regards this clone: Other DNA sequences from this sample encode an identical CDR3 as well. The CDR3 nucleotides are TGTGCCAGCAGTTACGGTCTCAACACCGGGGAGCTGTTTTTT. It codes for CASSYGLNTGELFF. This chain connects TRBV6-5 to TRBJ2-2; D is ambiguous. Germline-derived CDR1 and CDR2 are MNHEY and SVGAGI. The V end lost 2 bases, the J end lost 2 bases, and 6 bases lay between the germline ends. The CDR3 spans 14 residues.

The J gene is TRBJ2-5, the V gene TRBV6-5; weak D call: TRBD1 (6 bases). Germline assignment: CDR1 MNHEY and CDR2 SVGAGI. The germline V and J ends were trimmed by 2 bases and 13 bases, with 14 bases remaining between them. The CDR3 is made up of 12 amino acids. CDR3 residues: CASSYLPGVLYF. For the CDR3, the DNA is TGTGCCAGCAGTTACCTTCCAGGGGTCCTGTACTTC.

The V gene is TRBV5-6, the J gene TRBJ2-5; D is ambiguous. The CDR3 contains 14 residues. Trimming left V 0 bases short and J 1 base short, with 7 bases between. CDR1 is SGHDT and CDR2 is YYEEEE in the germline V gene. Here the CDR3 reads CASSLGQVQETQYF. DNA of the CDR3: TGTGCCAGCAGCTTGGGTCAAGTCCAAGAGACCCAGTACTTC.

Written as DNA, the CDR3 is TGTGCCAGCAGCTTAGCGGGAGGCAGTTCCGAGCAGTACTTC. Translation: CASSLAGGSSEQYF. This sequence joins TRBV7-2 and TRBJ2-7, with D possibly TRBD2 on 6 matching bases. The germline gives CDR1 SGHTA, CDR2 FQGNSA. V was pared by 0 bases and J by 6 bases, with 12 bases between. This CDR3 is 14 amino acids long.

The chain carries TRBV29-1 and TRBJ2-5, with TRBD1 matching 7 bases. This CDR3 has 13 amino acids. Germline CDR1 SQVTM, CDR2 ANQGSEA. Trimming removed 7 bases from V and 5 bases from J; junction bases left unmatched: 10. The CDR3, as DNA: TGCAGCGCAAAGACAGGGATACATGAGACCCAGTACTTC. Its protein product is CSAKTGIHETQYF.

The chain couples TRBV5-6 to TRBJ1-1; D is perhaps TRBD1 (5 bases). The germline gives CDR1 SGHDT, CDR2 YYEEEE. V dropped 0 bases and J dropped 3 bases, with 12 bases sitting between them. This CDR3 has 15 amino acids. The CDR3 here is CASSLGGRADTEAFF. CDR3 coding DNA: TGTGCCAGCAGCTTGGGGGGCAGGGCGGACACTGAAGCTTTCTTT.

This chain joins TRBV7-2 and TRBJ2-3; 11 bases map to TRBD2. Germline loops: CDR1 SGHTA, CDR2 FQGNSA. Germline trimming cut 5 bases from V and 6 bases from J; bases unmatched to any gene: 13. CDR3 length equals 17 residues. CDR3 DNA: TGTGCCAGCAGCCCAAACCCCCTAGCGGGGGGCGTGGATACGCAGTATTTT. Residues: CASSPNPLAGGVDTQYF.

With regard to this clone: Within the sample, other DNA sequences also encode this same CDR3. J is TRBJ2-7 and V is TRBV7-9; D gene ambiguous. This CDR3 spans 13 amino acids. Trimming stripped 1 base from V and 2 bases from J, with 6 bases between. Germline V gene sequence: CDR1 SEHNR, CDR2 FQNEAQ (reference sequence). The DNA of the CDR3 is TGTGCCAGCAGCTTAGTTGGCACCTACGAGCAGTACTTC. It is translated as CASSLVGTYEQYF.

The chain links TRBV7-9 to TRBJ2-3; D is unclear. CDR1 and CDR2 (germline): SEHNR, FQNEAQ (reference sequence). Trimming left V 10 bases short and J 0 bases short, with 11 bases between. The CDR3 has 13 amino acids. This chain's CDR3 is CATRLPSTDTQYF. CDR3 in DNA: TGTGCCACAAGGCTTCCTAGCACAGATACGCAGTATTTT.